This T cell receptor (beta chain) was captured in a study of cytotoxic CD8 clonotypes in ibrutinib-treated CLL. Whole-study context: Among responders, roughly 24 were partial and 2 complete; after median about 70 months, roughly 15 stayed remitted and some 12 progressed. Regarding the study as a whole: Public clonotypes were seen rarely and were contracted or stable on treatment. Clonality rose at ibrutinib response, held steady in sustained remission, and fell toward baseline at progression.

Repertoires were generated with immunoSEQ multiplex PCR, while TCRdb's copy carries only in-frame clones and drops some. This repertoire shows under 300,000 clones, roughly 70% found once; its top ten account for 15%. A note on this clone: The antigen is not known.

V was clipped by 0 bases and J by 1 base, with 5 bases between them. This CDR3 comprises 14 residues. Germline loops: CDR1 SGHTS, CDR2 YDEGEE. J is TRBJ1-5 and V is TRBV5-8; D is unclear. This clonotype was sampled from a human donor with chronic lymphocytic leukemia. The sample here was PBMCs, taken after 24 months of ibrutinib treatment. The DNA of the CDR3 is TGTGCCAGCAGCTTGGGGGCAAGCAATCAGCCCCAGCATTTT. As protein: CASSLGASNQPQHF.